This T cell receptor beta chain was captured by sequencing in a study of T cells after yellow fever vaccination. The study, taken as a whole, reports: Reappearing after the booster were most of the clones from primary vaccination (less than 97% CD4, approximately 89% CD8). A small share of clonotypes appeared in both CD4 and CD8 compartments.

CDR3 length equals 13 residues. After removal of 3 bases from V and 6 bases from J, the junction contained 5 bases not matched to a gene. From germline, CDR1 is DFQATT and CDR2 SNEGSKA (reference sequence). As to this clonotype: The antigen is undetermined.

TCRdb called the 5' RACE reads again in MiXCR, with one record for every CDR3 protein. The sample yields 400,000 or so distinct CDR3 sequences, 18% seen once. Sequencing used PBMCs, obtained before the yellow fever booster vaccination. This TCR derives from a man aged 18 to 29 who received the YFV17D yellow fever vaccine. The chain links TRBV20-1 to TRBJ2-1; 7 bases fit TRBD1. The CDR3 region has the DNA TGCAGTGCTAGCAGACAGGGTGGCAATGAGCAGTTCTTC. Translating it yields CSASRQGGNEQFF.